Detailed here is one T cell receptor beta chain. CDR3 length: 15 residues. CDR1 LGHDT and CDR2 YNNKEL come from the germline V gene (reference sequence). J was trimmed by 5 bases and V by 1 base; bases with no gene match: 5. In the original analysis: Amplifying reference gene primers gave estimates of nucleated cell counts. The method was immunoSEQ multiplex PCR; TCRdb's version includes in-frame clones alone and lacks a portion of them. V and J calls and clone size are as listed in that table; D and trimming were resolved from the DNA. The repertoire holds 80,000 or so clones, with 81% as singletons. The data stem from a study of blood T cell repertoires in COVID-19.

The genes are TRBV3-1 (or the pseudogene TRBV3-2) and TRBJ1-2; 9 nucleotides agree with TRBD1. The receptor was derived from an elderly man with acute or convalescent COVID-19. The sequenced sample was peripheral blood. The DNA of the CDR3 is TGTGCCAGCAGCCAAGCTCTCGGGACAGGGTATGGCTACACCTTC. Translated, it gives CASSQALGTGYGYTF.